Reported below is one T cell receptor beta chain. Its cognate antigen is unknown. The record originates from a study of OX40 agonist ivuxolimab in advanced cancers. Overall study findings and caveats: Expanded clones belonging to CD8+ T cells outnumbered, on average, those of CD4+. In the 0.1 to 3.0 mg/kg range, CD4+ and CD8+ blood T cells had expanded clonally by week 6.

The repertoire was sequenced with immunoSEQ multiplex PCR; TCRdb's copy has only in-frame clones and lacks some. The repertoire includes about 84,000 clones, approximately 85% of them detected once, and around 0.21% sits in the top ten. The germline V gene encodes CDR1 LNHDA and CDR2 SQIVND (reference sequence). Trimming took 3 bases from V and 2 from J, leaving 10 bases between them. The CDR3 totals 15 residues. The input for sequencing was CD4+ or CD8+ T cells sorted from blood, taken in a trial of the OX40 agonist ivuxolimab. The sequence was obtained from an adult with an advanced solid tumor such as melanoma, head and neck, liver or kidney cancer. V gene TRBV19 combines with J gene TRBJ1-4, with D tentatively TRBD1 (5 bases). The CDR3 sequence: CASSILAGTNEKLFF. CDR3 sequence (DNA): TGTGCCAGTAGTATCCTGGCAGGGACTAATGAAAAACTGTTTTTT.